These 23 T cell receptor beta chains were all obtained from the same sample, sequenced in a study of CXCR3-negative and CXCR3-positive naive CD8 T cells. Findings and caveats of the study: A higher hydrophobicity marked the TRB CDR3s of CXCR3-positive naive cells versus CXCR3-negative naive cells.

UMI-tagged TRB cDNA libraries were built via 5' RACE. TCRdb reprocessed the 5' RACE reads, with one entry per CDR3 protein and no DNA. Its listing shows some 85,000 distinct CDR3 sequences. These TCRs are of unknown antigen specificity. Sequencing used naive CXCR3+ CD8+ T cells from blood. Described subset: CD45RO-CCR7+CD27+CD95- naive CD8+ T cells expressing CXCR3 (TNR3+). The receptors shown here come from a human donor in good health. Some clones in this sample may be carry-over from other donors' samples.

The chain joins TRBV6-2 or TRBV6-3 to TRBJ2-7; TCRdb proposes TRBD1, but this gene call is untestable without DNA. Germline V CDR1 and CDR2: MNHEY, SVGEGT. This CDR3 is 15 amino acids long. CDR3 sequence reads: CASSSTGYVPYEQYF.

The rearrangement links TRBV9 to TRBJ2-1; TCRdb indicates TRBD1, and absent DNA this call remains unverified. The CDR3 is 16 residues long. CDR1 is SGDLS and CDR2 is YYNGEE in the germline V gene. CDR3 amino acids: CASSVGGTGNYNEQFF.

V gene TRBV5-1 combines with J gene TRBJ2-7; lacking DNA, the TRBD2 call made by TCRdb goes unchecked. The CDR3 has 16 residues. CDR1 is SGHRS and CDR2 is YFSETQ in the germline V gene. CDR3 sequence reads: CASSLMGSGTDYEQYF.

The J gene is TRBJ1-2, the V gene TRBV28; TCRdb designates TRBD1, a call that cannot be tested without DNA. Germline V gene sequence: CDR1 MDHEN, CDR2 SYDVKM. This CDR3 region has 14 residues. The CDR3 sequence: CASSSDRSNYGYTF.

The genes are TRBV13 and TRBJ2-7; TCRdb calls TRBD1, which cannot be checked without DNA. This CDR3 region has 14 residues. Germline V gene lookup returns CDR1 PRHDT and CDR2 FYEKMQ (reference sequence). CDR3 in amino acids: CASSPRESVDEQYF.

The chain links TRBV3-1 to TRBJ2-5. Germline loops: CDR1 LGHDT, CDR2 YNNKEL (reference sequence). CDR3 length: 12 amino acids. Here the CDR3 reads CASSQAEETQYF.

V and J are TRBV7-8 and TRBJ2-7; TCRdb calls TRBD1, which cannot be checked without DNA. Germline V gene data show CDR1 as SGHVS and CDR2 as FQNEAQ. CDR3 size: 16 residues. The CDR3 is CASSLGKTAPTYEQYF. Variable domain in full (rest from reference TRBV7-8 and TRBJ2-7): GAGVSQSPRYKVAKRGQDVALRCDPISGHVSLFWYQQALGQGPEFLTYFQNEAQLDKSGLPSDRFFAERPEGSVSTLKIQRTQQEDSAVYLCASSLGKTAPTYEQYFGPGTRLTVT.

The chain carries TRBV28 and TRBJ2-2. The CDR3 sequence is 11 residues long. Germline CDR1 is MDHEN and CDR2 is SYDVKM. Here the CDR3 reads CATKVAGELFF.

The CDR3 protein is CASSLVSSATDTQYF. V gene TRBV5-8 combines with J gene TRBJ2-3; without DNA, the TCRdb call of TRBD2 cannot be checked. The germline V gene encodes CDR1 SGHTS and CDR2 YDEGEE. The CDR3 is 15 amino acids.

The chain combines TRBV28 with TRBJ2-1; the TCRdb D gene call, TRBD1, has no DNA to confirm it. Per the germline V gene, CDR1 is MDHEN and CDR2 is SYDVKM. This CDR3 is 12 amino acids long. CDR3: CASSFAPREQFF.

The chain uses TRBV7-3 and TRBJ2-5; TCRdb proposes TRBD1, but this gene call is untestable without DNA. The CDR3 consists of 15 residues. Germline CDR1 and CDR2: SGHTA and FQGTGA. The CDR3 region is CASSYRDKKRETQYF. Drawing the rest from reference TRBV7-3 and TRBJ2-5, the complete variable domain is GAGVSQTPSNKVTEKGKYVELRCDPISGHTALYWYRQSLGQGPEFLIYFQGTGAADDSGLPNDRFFAVRPEGSVSTLKIQRTERGDSAVYLCASSYRDKKRETQYFGPGTRLLVL.

The chain joins TRBV7-6 to TRBJ2-1; TCRdb's D gene call, TRBD1, goes unchecked for lack of DNA. Germline CDR1 and CDR2: SGHVS and FNYEAQ. The CDR3 is 15 residues long. CDR3 region: CASSLESGAETWVFF. Looking up the rest from reference TRBV7-6 and TRBJ2-1 gives the full variable domain: GAGVSQSPRYKVTKRGQDVALRCDPISGHVSLYWYRQALGQGPEFLTYFNYEAQQDKSGLPNDRFSAERPEGSISTLTIQRTEQRDSAMYRCASSLESGAETWVFFGPGTRLTVL.

This chain joins TRBV27 and TRBJ1-3; checking the TCRdb D call of TRBD1 is not possible without DNA. CDR1 MNHEY and CDR2 SMNVEV come from the germline V gene (reference sequence). This CDR3 contains 14 residues. Here the CDR3 reads CASSLGGSGNTIYF.

The gene calls are TRBV29-1 and TRBJ2-3; the TCRdb D gene call, TRBD1, has no DNA to confirm it. Per the germline V gene, CDR1 is SQVTM and CDR2 is ANQGSEA. The CDR3 sequence is 16 residues long. The chain's CDR3 is CSVLYWGGSPTDTQYF.

The chain couples TRBV5-5 to TRBJ1-1. The germline gives CDR1 SGHKS, CDR2 YYEKEE (reference sequence). This CDR3 contains 15 residues. The CDR3 spells CASSPLGLKNTEAFF.

The J gene is TRBJ1-1, the V gene TRBV7-9; without DNA, the TCRdb call of TRBD1 cannot be checked. The germline gives CDR1 SEHNR, CDR2 FQNEAQ (reference sequence). CDR3 length equals 15 residues. The CDR3 sequence is CASRVGPGENTEAFF.

V and J are TRBV7-2 and TRBJ1-1. The CDR3 extends over 16 amino acids. The germline V gene has CDR1 SGHTA and CDR2 FQGNSA. The CDR3 spells CASSLAHTGLNTEAFF.

The rearrangement uses TRBV7-6 and TRBJ2-1; the TRBD2 assignment by TCRdb is unverifiable without DNA. Germline CDR1 reads SGHVS; CDR2 reads FNYEAQ. The CDR3 runs to 18 residues. The CDR3 sequence: CASSLSFGGATPANEQFF. Based on the CDR3 plus reference TRBV7-6 and TRBJ2-1, the full variable domain is GAGVSQSPRYKVTKRGQDVALRCDPISGHVSLYWYRQALGQGPEFLTYFNYEAQQDKSGLPNDRFSAERPEGSISTLTIQRTEQRDSAMYRCASSLSFGGATPANEQFFGPGTRLTVL.

The chain joins TRBV27 to TRBJ2-7; with no DNA, the TCRdb D assignment of TRBD1 cannot be verified. The CDR3 is 13 residues long. Germline CDR1 reads MNHEY; CDR2 reads SMNVEV (reference sequence). CDR3 region: CASSFQGGYEQYF.

The V call is TRBV10-3, the J call TRBJ2-4. Germline-derived CDR1 and CDR2 are ENHRY and SYGVKD. The CDR3 extends over 15 amino acids. Here the CDR3 reads CAISERSGSKNIQYF.

V and J are TRBV6-5 and TRBJ2-1; TCRdb's D call of TRBD1 is untestable without DNA. Germline CDR1 MNHEY, CDR2 SVGAGI. CDR3 length equals 12 residues. The CDR3 is CAASPGYNEPFF.

V is TRBV18 and J is TRBJ2-7; TCRdb picks TRBD1, but there is no DNA to check that call. The CDR3 totals 14 residues. From germline, CDR1 is KGHSH and CDR2 LQKENI. The CDR3 loop reads CASSLQGESYEQYF. The full variable domain, its missing parts supplied by reference TRBV18 and TRBJ2-7, is NAGVMQNPRHLVRRRGQEARLRCSPMKGHSHVYWYRQLPEEGLKFMVYLQKENIIDESGMPKERFSAEFPKEGPSILRIQQVVRGDSAAYFCASSLQGESYEQYFGPGTRLTVT.

The chain recombines TRBV27 with TRBJ2-7. CDR3 length: 16 amino acids. The germline V gene has CDR1 MNHEY and CDR2 SMNVEV (reference sequence). The CDR3 spells CASSLSFQGSSYEQYF.